This paragraph covers one T cell receptor beta chain sequence. Its antigen is as yet unknown. From germline, CDR1 is MNHEY and CDR2 SMNVEV (reference sequence). After removal of 5 bases from V and 4 bases from J, the junction contained 8 bases not matched to a gene. The CDR3 runs 15 residues. This specimen comes from a study of T cell responses to AZD1222 COVID-19 vaccine. Looking at the study overall: Analyses pooled second doses at about 4 or about 12 weeks.

Repertoires were generated with immunoSEQ multiplex PCR, while TCRdb's copy carries only in-frame clones and drops some. The top ten clones hold 9.5% to 15% of a sample with about 99,000 clones, 85% to 95% of them seen once. Study-level findings and limits: After two AZD1222 doses, spike-specific TCR breadth and depth rose versus day 0. Repertoire sampling occurred only after the peak T cell response. The study reported that nearly half of spike-specific TCRs target unmutated variant regions.

This sequence was found in an adult in good health. This specimen consisted of peripheral blood, obtained on day 0 of AZD1222 vaccination. The chain is built from TRBV27 and TRBJ1-3; 7 bases fit TRBD1. In DNA form, the CDR3 reads TGTGCCAGCAGTCCGCGACAGGGCGCCGGAAACACCATATATTTT. It translates to CASSPRQGAGNTIYF.